This TCR beta chain was sequenced in a study of blood T cell repertoires in COVID-19. Study information: There were acute and convalescent COVID-19 samples, and they came from the United States, Italy and Spain. Sources were T cells, B-cell-depleted T cells, or PBMCs; the material itself was cDNA or gDNA.

Per the study methods: Reference gene primers were amplified, and this amplification served to estimate nucleated cell counts. The repertoire was sequenced with immunoSEQ multiplex PCR; TCRdb's copy has only in-frame clones and lacks some. V and J calls and clone size are as listed in that table; D and trimming were resolved from the DNA. The sample lists some 150,000 clones, under 90% occurring once. This CDR3 is built from 14 residues. Germline values: CDR1 LGHDT, CDR2 YNNKEL (reference sequence). Trimming shortened V by 2 bases and J by 2 bases, and 7 bases separated the two germline ends. The sequence derives from a human donor in a cohort sampled during active COVID-19. J is TRBJ1-5 and V is TRBV3-1 (or the pseudogene TRBV3-2); no definite D call. Sequences were obtained from peripheral blood. This CDR3 reads CASSQRGGNQPQHF. The CDR3 nucleotides are TGTGCCAGCAGCCAACGGGGAGGCAATCAGCCCCAGCATTTT.